This section outlines one T cell receptor (beta chain) sequence together with its context. Its antigen is unidentified. The entry originates in a study of T cell responses to AZD1222 COVID-19 vaccine. The CDR3 runs 13 residues. V was shortened by 5 bases and J by 5 bases, with 10 bases between the two germline ends. Germline assignment: CDR1 SGHVS and CDR2 FQNEAQ. Data came from immunoSEQ multiplex PCR; TCRdb stores just in-frame clones and leaves some out. This sample has about 110,000 clones; 80% to 95% occur once, and the top ten carry 6% to 9%. Findings and caveats of the study: Donor demographics were predominantly white British with a female majority; clonal diversity may be underestimated.

The sequencing used peripheral blood, collected 28 days after the second AZD1222 dose. This TCR was recovered from an adult who received the AZD1222 COVID-19 vaccine. The chain is built from TRBV7-8 and TRBJ2-1, with D possibly TRBD1 on 6 matching bases. This CDR3 is CASSPGTHNEQFF. DNA for the CDR3: TGTGCCAGCAGCCCCGGGACACACAATGAGCAGTTCTTC.